A selection of T cell receptor beta chains follows, all from one sample in a study of T-cell memory formation after mild COVID-19. Via MiXCR, TCRdb re-called the 5' RACE reads, giving one row per CDR3 protein. The table has roughly 150,000 distinct CDR3 sequences, about 14% seen once. The source material was PBMCs or a T cell subset sorted from them (not recorded which). The receptors come from an adult woman who had mild COVID-19 (a few samples of this study predate the infection). Cell type and time point are not known. CDR3s include the opening cysteine and the closing phenylalanine or tryptophan. A D gene is named only where the DNA matches it firmly. Clone sizes are given selectively: once, few, many, or a class where the clone is expanded.

V	J	D	size	CDR3	DNA
TRBV12-3/TRBV12-4	TRBJ2-4	TRBD1	few	CASSRRTGLNIQYF	TGTGCCAGCAGCCGCCGGACAGGGCTAAACATTCAGTACTTC
TRBV9	TRBJ2-3	.	.	CASSVDWGRSTDTQYF	TGTGCCAGCAGCGTAGATTGGGGGCGTAGCACAGATACGCAGTATTTT
TRBV10-3	TRBJ2-5	TRBD2	few	CAISEGTSGRGGTQYF	TGTGCCATCAGTGAAGGAACTAGCGGGAGAGGAGGGACCCAGTACTTC
TRBV5-1	TRBJ1-5	TRBD1	.	CASSLGQGSNQPQHF	TGCGCCAGCAGCCTGGGACAGGGTAGCAATCAGCCCCAGCATTTT
TRBV3-1	TRBJ2-2	TRBD1	.	CASRSGTGNTGELFF	TGTGCCAGCAGATCCGGGACAGGGAACACCGGGGAGCTGTTTTTT
TRBV29-1	TRBJ2-5	.	.	CSVDHPVGAETQYF	TGCAGCGTCGACCACCCGGTGGGTGCGGAGACCCAGTACTTC
TRBV7-9	TRBJ2-5	.	many	CASSFSEETQYF	TGTGCCAGCAGCTTCTCTGAAGAGACCCAGTACTTC
TRBV12-3/TRBV12-4	TRBJ2-3	TRBD1	few	CASSYGQDPDTQYF	TGTGCCAGCAGTTACGGACAGGACCCAGATACGCAGTATTTT
TRBV24-1	TRBJ2-1	.	.	CATAGECPISYNEQFF	TGTGCCACCGCAGGGGAGTGCCCCATATCCTACAATGAGCAGTTCTTC
TRBV10-3	TRBJ1-2	.	.	CAISESREGYGYTF	TGTGCCATCAGTGAGTCCAGGGAGGGCTATGGCTACACCTTC
TRBV5-5	TRBJ2-7	.	.	CASSLEGREQYF	TGTGCCAGCAGCTTGGAGGGCCGCGAGCAGTACTTC
TRBV5-6	TRBJ1-2	TRBD1	.	CASSSPGWRGPGYTF	TGTGCCAGCAGCTCGCCTGGGTGGAGGGGGCCTGGCTACACCTTC
TRBV4-1	TRBJ1-2	TRBD1	.	CASSQDPAGGNYGYTF	TGCGCCAGCAGCCAAGATCCAGCAGGGGGCAACTATGGCTACACCTTC
TRBV5-5	TRBJ1-1	.	.	CASSLEDGFEAFF	TGTGCCAGCAGCTTGGAGGACGGCTTTGAAGCTTTCTTT
TRBV28	TRBJ2-3	.	.	CASGALTDTQYF	TGTGCCAGCGGGGCCCTCACAGATACGCAGTATTTT
TRBV23-1	TRBJ2-4	.	few	CASSQTRRAKNIQYF	TGCGCCAGCAGTCAGACGAGACGAGCCAAAAACATTCAGTACTTC
TRBV12-3/TRBV12-4	TRBJ2-3	TRBD2	few	CASSSQREDPTDTQYF	TGTGCCAGCAGTTCCCAGCGGGAGGACCCCACAGATACGCAGTATTTT
TRBV20-1	TRBJ1-4	.	.	CSAPRGHNEKLFF	TGCAGTGCTCCCCGGGGGCATAATGAAAAACTGTTTTTT
TRBV7-2	TRBJ2-5	.	many	CASSLFRRGAGETQYF	TGTGCCAGCAGCTTATTTCGGCGGGGAGCAGGAGAGACCCAGTACTTC
TRBV7-2	TRBJ2-1	TRBD2	many	CASSTGLVGSYNEQFF	TGTGCCAGCAGCACCGGACTAGTAGGCTCCTACAATGAGCAGTTCTTC
TRBV5-6	TRBJ2-2	.	few	CASSLGFGELFF	TGTGCCAGCAGCTTGGGATTCGGGGAGCTGTTTTTT
TRBV30	TRBJ2-7	TRBD2	many	CAWSPGLAGTYEQYF	TGTGCCTGGAGCCCGGGACTAGCGGGGACCTACGAGCAGTACTTC
TRBV7-9	TRBJ2-7	.	many	CASGTVYEQYF	TGTGCCTCCGGGACGGTTTACGAGCAGTACTTC
TRBV5-6	TRBJ1-5	TRBD1	few	CASSKTGDRQPQHF	TGTGCCAGCAGCAAAACAGGGGACCGCCAGCCCCAGCATTTT
TRBV12-5	TRBJ2-1	TRBD2	once	CASGLVLGLAGGSSYNEQFF	TGTGCTAGTGGTTTGGTACTTGGACTAGCGGGAGGGAGCTCCTACAATGAGCAGTTCTTC
TRBV7-9	TRBJ2-1	.	.	CASSLSGEGEQFF	TGTGCCAGCAGCTTGTCGGGGGAAGGTGAGCAGTTCTTC
TRBV19	TRBJ2-4	.	few	CASSMWGFIQYF	TGTGCCAGTAGTATGTGGGGATTCATTCAGTACTTC
TRBV25-1	TRBJ2-3	TRBD2	.	CASSGPSGRATDTQYF	TGTGCCAGCAGTGGCCCTAGCGGGAGGGCCACAGATACGCAGTATTTT
TRBV11-1	TRBJ2-1	TRBD1	many	CASSPDRVKFEQFF	TGTGCCAGCAGCCCAGACAGGGTTAAGTTTGAGCAGTTCTTC
TRBV21-1	TRBJ2-7	.	.	CASSINYEQYF	TGTGCCAGCAGCATTAACTACGAGCAGTACTTC
TRBV5-1	TRBJ2-2	TRBD2	few	CASSFPGLAGGGTGELFF	TGCGCCAGCAGCTTCCCGGGACTAGCGGGAGGCGGGACCGGGGAGCTGTTTTTT
TRBV7-8	TRBJ2-5	.	few	CASSLAGTQETQYF	TGTGCCAGCAGCTTAGCAGGGACGCAAGAGACCCAGTACTTC
TRBV12-3/TRBV12-4	TRBJ1-5	TRBD1	few	CASSTRQGGLPQHF	TGTGCCAGCAGCACTCGACAGGGTGGCTTGCCCCAGCATTTT
TRBV5-1	TRBJ1-5	.	.	CASSSEGLSNQPQHF	TGCGCCAGCAGCTCAGAGGGACTTAGCAATCAGCCCCAGCATTTT
TRBV25-1	TRBJ2-1	.	few	CASSALASYNEQFF	TGTGCCAGCAGTGCCCTAGCGTCCTACAATGAGCAGTTCTTC
TRBV12-3/TRBV12-4	TRBJ2-7	.	.	CASSSRVEGRTYEQYF	TGTGCCAGCAGTTCCCGGGTAGAGGGTCGCACCTACGAGCAGTACTTC
TRBV7-6	TRBJ2-1	TRBD2	.	CASSMGTSGRLYEQFF	TGTGCCAGCAGCATGGGGACTAGCGGGAGATTATATGAGCAGTTCTTC
TRBV6-1	TRBJ2-5	.	few	CASSDGAGTQETQYF	TGTGCCAGCAGTGATGGTGCGGGGACCCAAGAGACCCAGTACTTC
TRBV6-5	TRBJ2-7	TRBD2	.	CASSWRLAGGSYEQYF	TGTGCCAGCAGTTGGAGACTAGCGGGAGGCTCCTACGAGCAGTACTTC
TRBV6-4	TRBJ2-1	.	.	CASSDSGPRAQFF	TGTGCCAGCAGTGACTCGGGACCCCGGGCCCAGTTCTTC
TRBV9	TRBJ2-5	.	.	CASSVDSGVNQETQYF	TGTGCCAGCAGCGTAGACTCGGGGGTAAACCAAGAGACCCAGTACTTC
TRBV12-3/TRBV12-4	TRBJ2-3	TRBD1	.	CASSLRTGLFGNTDTQYF	TGTGCCAGCAGTTTGCGGACAGGATTGTTTGGGAACACAGATACGCAGTATTTT
TRBV7-3	TRBJ2-1	.	.	CASSLTTGWNEQFF	TGTGCCAGCAGCTTAACCACAGGCTGGAATGAGCAGTTCTTC
TRBV10-3	TRBJ2-7	.	.	CASAGEAGYEQYF	TGTGCCTCCGCAGGGGAAGCGGGTTACGAGCAGTACTTC
TRBV7-2	TRBJ2-7	.	many	CASSQSYIYEQYF	TGTGCCAGCAGCCAATCGTACATCTACGAGCAGTACTTC
TRBV29-1	TRBJ2-2	.	few	CSVEGRRATLGSTGELFF	TGCAGCGTTGAAGGTCGCAGGGCTACATTGGGGTCCACCGGGGAGCTGTTTTTT
TRBV12-3/TRBV12-4	TRBJ2-1	TRBD1	.	CASSLPNSGLTGVLEQFF	TGTGCCAGCAGTTTGCCAAATTCGGGATTGACAGGGGTCCTCGAGCAGTTCTTC
TRBV27	TRBJ1-2	TRBD1	few	CASSSTPGTGIPGYTF	TGTGCCAGCAGTTCTACTCCCGGGACAGGGATCCCAGGCTACACCTTC
TRBV2	TRBJ2-4	.	few	CASSEGYIQYF	TGTGCCAGCAGTGAAGGGTACATTCAGTACTTC
TRBV14	TRBJ2-5	.	few	CASSSGIKETQYF	TGTGCCAGCAGCTCCGGGATCAAAGAGACCCAGTACTTC
TRBV29-1	TRBJ1-2	.	.	CSVGEGINYGYTF	TGCAGCGTTGGGGAAGGGATAAACTATGGCTACACCTTC
TRBV29-1	TRBJ2-1	TRBD1	few	CSVEGGQGVQFF	TGCAGCGTTGAGGGGGGACAGGGCGTGCAGTTCTTC
TRBV4-1	TRBJ1-1	TRBD1	.	CASSQATGGAFF	TGCGCCAGCAGCCAAGCTACAGGGGGAGCTTTCTTT
TRBV19	TRBJ1-2	.	.	CASSPPQRQRGGRGYTF	TGTGCCAGTAGTCCACCTCAAAGGCAGAGGGGAGGTCGAGGCTACACCTTC
TRBV27	TRBJ2-7	.	few	CASSFGESYEQYF	TGTGCCAGCAGTTTCGGGGAGTCCTACGAGCAGTACTTC
TRBV12-3/TRBV12-4	TRBJ2-3	.	.	CASSKQAVYPDTQYF	TGTGCCAGCAGCAAGCAAGCAGTCTACCCAGATACGCAGTATTTT
TRBV7-9	TRBJ2-1	.	few	CASSSSTGYNEQFF	TGTGCCAGCAGCTCCTCGACCGGATACAATGAGCAGTTCTTC